A single sample is the source of the 15 T cell receptor beta chains below, sequenced in a study of response to subunit inactivated influenza vaccine. TCRdb analysed the RT-PCR reads with MiXCR anew, one entry per CDR3 protein. The table shows 430,000 or so distinct CDR3 sequences, with 9.5% to 12% occurring only once. Sequences were derived from PBMCs from blood, sampled more than 35 days after vaccination. The source is a man aged 45-65 years who received an inactivated influenza vaccine.

This clonotype was counted only a few times. The CDR3 region is CASSQEGFKGLFF. The CDR3 bases are TGTGCCAGCAGCCAAGAAGGGTTCAAGGGACTGTTTTTT. The chain uses TRBV14 and TRBJ1-4, with no clear D. Germline V gene data show CDR1 as SGHDN and CDR2 as FVKESK. V gave up 0 bases and J gave up 13 bases, with 12 bases separating them. This CDR3 is 13 amino acids long.

This clonotype was seen repeatedly, ten times or more. The chain combines TRBV20-1 with TRBJ1-1; D is possibly TRBD1 (5 bases). V lost 0 bases to trimming and J lost 2 bases, with 10 bases between them. CDR3 length: 14 amino acids. Per the germline V gene, CDR1 is DFQATT and CDR2 is SNEGSKA (reference sequence). CDR3 DNA: TGCAGTGCTAGAGACCCGGGACCAAACACTGAAGCTTTCTTT. Translated: CSARDPGPNTEAFF.

This clonotype has a count of ten or more. The gene calls are TRBV6-2 or TRBV6-3 and TRBJ2-1, with TRBD1 matching over 9 bases. With 2 bases clipped from V and 8 bases from J, the junction kept 13 bases outside the gene matches. Germline V lookup: CDR1 MNHEY, CDR2 SVGEGT. The CDR3 is made up of 17 amino acids. The CDR3 DNA reads TGTGCCAGCAGTTACGCTTCAACGGGGACAGGGAGCGATGAGCAGTTCTTC. Residues: CASSYASTGTGSDEQFF.

The rearrangement joins TRBV7-9 to TRBJ2-7; 9 bases match TRBD1. CDR1 is SEHNR and CDR2 is FQNEAQ in the germline V gene (reference sequence). The CDR3 loop spans 13 amino acids. Trimming removed 5 bases from V and 4 bases from J; junction bases left unmatched: 3. Here the CDR3 DNA reads TGTGCCAGCAGCATACAGGGGGCATACGAGCAGTACTTC. Amino acid sequence: CASSIQGAYEQYF. The whole variable domain, remainder taken from reference TRBV7-9 and TRBJ2-7, is DTGVSQNPRHKITKRGQNVTFRCDPISEHNRLYWYRQTLGQGPEFLTYFQNEAQLEKSRLLSDRFSAERPKGSFSTLEIQRTEQGDSAMYLCASSIQGAYEQYFGPGTRLTVT.

The chain carries TRBV28 and TRBJ2-7; TRBD1 aligns across 8 bases. The CDR3 is made up of 15 amino acids. CDR1 is MDHEN, CDR2 SYDVKM, per germline. With V trimmed by 6 bases and J by 2 bases, 9 bases remained unmatched. The CDR3 coding sequence is TGTGCCAGCAGCGCCCGGGACAGGACACCCTACGAGCAGTACTTC. This codes for CASSARDRTPYEQYF.

Concerning this clonotype itself: A read error is possible here, since a much larger clone lies one base away. V usage is TRBV20-1 and J usage is TRBJ1-4, with 7 bases lining up with TRBD1. V was pared by 0 bases and J by 10 bases, with 5 bases of the junction left unmatched. The CDR3 loop spans 13 amino acids. The V gene's germline CDR1 is DFQATT and CDR2 SNEGSKA (reference sequence). CDR3 loop: CSARDDRDAKLFF. The CDR3 region has the DNA TGCAGTGCTAGAGATGACAGGGACGCAAAACTGTTTTTT.

This clonotype came up many times. The chain uses TRBV12-3 or TRBV12-4 and TRBJ2-7; 13 positions agree with TRBD2. This CDR3 has 18 amino acids. J was trimmed by 1 base and V by 6 bases; bases with no gene match: 12. The CDR3 reads CASRPGLAGSFTSYEQYF. DNA for the CDR3: TGTGCCAGCAGACCGGGACTAGCGGGGTCCTTCACATCCTACGAGCAGTACTTC.

Remarks on this clonotype: Its ends do not fully match the called genes, so a read error is possible. The J gene is TRBJ2-1, the V gene TRBV10-3; TRBD2 matches 9 bases. This CDR3 region has 14 residues. In germline, CDR1 is ENHRY, CDR2 SYGVKD. CDR3 DNA sequence: TGTGCCATCGCTGAAGCGGGAGGTTACAATGAGAAGTTCTTC. Its translation is CAIAEAGGYNEKFF.

This clonotype has a handful of counts. The V gene is TRBV6-2 or TRBV6-3, the J gene TRBJ2-1, with TRBD2 matching 9 bases. Unmatched junction bases numbered 18, after V lost 6 bases and J lost 12 bases. The length of the CDR3 is 16 residues. The germline gives CDR1 MNHEY, CDR2 SVGEGT. The CDR3 loop reads CASRPPGGGVQGGQFF. CDR3 nucleotides: TGTGCCAGCAGGCCCCCCGGCGGGGGGGTTCAAGGTGGGCAGTTCTTC.

The CDR3 region is CASSISGGNNQPQHF. CDR3 sequence (DNA): TGTGCCAGTAGTATTTCAGGGGGGAACAATCAGCCCCAGCATTTT. The rearrangement joins TRBV19 to TRBJ1-5; 7 nucleotides match TRBD1. Germline lookup yields CDR1 LNHDA and CDR2 SQIVND (reference sequence). The CDR3 runs 15 residues. Trimming took 3 bases from V and 3 from J; bases not matched to a gene: 5.

The gene calls are TRBV15 and TRBJ1-4; D not resolved. The V end was cut by 0 bases, the J end by 0 bases, with 14 bases between. From germline, CDR1 is LNHNV and CDR2 YYDKDF (reference sequence). The CDR3 runs to 18 residues. The CDR3 loop is CATSRDNRAAATNEKLFF. DNA of the CDR3: TGTGCCACCAGCAGAGATAATAGAGCAGCGGCAACTAATGAAAAACTGTTTTTT.

Details on this clonotype: The conserved phenylalanine or tryptophan is not found at the CDR3 terminus, so this likely reflects a read error. The V gene is TRBV5-6, the J gene TRBJ2-3; TRBD2 is a possible D gene (6 bases). V was cut by 0 bases and J by 3 bases, with 8 bases left in between. The CDR3 consists of 14 residues. The germline V gene has CDR1 SGHDT and CDR2 YYEEEE. CDR3 nucleotide sequence: TGTGCCAGCAGCTTGGGGGGGAGGACAGATACGCAGTATTTG. It specifies CASSLGGRTDTQYL.

As regards this clonotype: At one end, the junction sequence differs from germline, possibly due to a read error. This chain connects TRBV5-1 to TRBJ2-7, with 7 bases fitting TRBD1. The V gene's germline CDR1 is SGHRS and CDR2 YFSETQ. There are 14 residues in the CDR3. In DNA, the CDR3 is TGCGCCAGCAGCTTGGAAGGGGGCGGGTACGTGCAGTACTTC. This gives the protein CASSLEGGGYVQYF.

This clonotype was observed a handful of times. The CDR3 reads CASSLNSGNFYEQYF. Here the CDR3 DNA reads TGTGCCAGCAGCTTGAATTCAGGGAACTTCTACGAGCAGTACTTC. J is TRBJ2-7 and V is TRBV5-5; the D gene is possibly TRBD1 (5 bases). V lost 1 base and J 3 bases, leaving 14 bases between the germline ends. Germline CDR1 reads SGHKS; CDR2 reads YYEKEE (reference sequence). The CDR3 runs to 15 residues.

This clonotype has only a few counts. The chain has TRBV11-2 and TRBJ2-3, with a tentative D call TRBD1 (6 bases). The CDR3 is 15 amino acids. CDR1 is SGHAT and CDR2 is FQNNGV in the germline V gene. Trimming took off 6 bases at V and 3 bases at J, with 16 bases between the two ends. The CDR3 loop is CASSNLRGSTDTQYF. The CDR3 DNA is TGTGCCAGCAGTAACCTTAGGGGGAGTACAGATACGCAGTATTTT.